Listed below are T cell receptor beta chains from one sample, sequenced in a study of blood T cell repertoires in COVID-19. Repertoires were generated with immunoSEQ multiplex PCR, while TCRdb's copy carries only in-frame clones and drops some. The table has about 85,000 clones, almost 90% seen once; the top ten hold about 4.4%. The sample comprised peripheral blood. The receptors shown here come from an elderly woman with acute or convalescent COVID-19. Each CDR3 is given with its conserved first and last residue. D genes are given only for firm matches. Part of the rows lack a size; the others show once, few, many or a class for expanded clones.

D gene	J gene	clone size	V gene	CDR3 length	CDR3 DNA	CDR3 protein
.	TRBJ2-6	.	TRBV19	15	TGTGCCAGCCGCGACAGAAGCTCTGGGGCCAACGTCCTGACTTTC	CASRDRSSGANVLTF
TRBD1	TRBJ1-6	.	TRBV5-1	15	TGCGCCAGCAGCTTGGACGGGACAGGGGTTTCACCCCTCCACTTT	CASSLDGTGVSPLHF
TRBD1	TRBJ1-4	.	TRBV7-9	16	TGTGCCAGCAGCTCTAATCAAGGGGGCCTATCGAGAAAACTGTTTTTT	CASSSNQGGLSRKLFF
.	TRBJ2-2	.	TRBV3-1/TRBV3-2	17	TGTGCCAGCAGCCACACGCCGGGACTCGGGAACACCGGGGAGCTGTTTTTT	CASSHTPGLGNTGELFF
TRBD1	TRBJ1-1	few	TRBV5-4	13	TGTGCCAGCAGTAAGGACAGGTACACTGAAGCTTTCTTT	CASSKDRYTEAFF
.	TRBJ2-7	.	TRBV5-1	13	TGCGCCAGCAGCTTAAAGGGAGGCCACGAGCAGTACTTC	CASSLKGGHEQYF
TRBD2	TRBJ2-3	.	TRBV4-1	20	TGCGCCAGCAGCCAAGAAAGGCGTAGCGGACTAGCGGGGCTAACAGATACGCAGTATTTT	CASSQERRSGLAGLTDTQYF
.	TRBJ2-3	.	TRBV4-1	15	TGCGCCAGCAGCCAAGATGGTAGCCGGGCAGATACGCAGTATTTT	CASSQDGSRADTQYF
.	TRBJ2-3	.	TRBV5-6	16	TGTGCCAGCAGCTTGGTTAGTACCCTTAGCACAGATACGCAGTATTTT	CASSLVSTLSTDTQYF
.	TRBJ1-1	.	TRBV3-1/TRBV3-2	15	TGTGCCAGCAGCCATGCAGGGGTCGGGAAGACTGAAGCTTTCTTT	CASSHAGVGKTEAFF
TRBD1	TRBJ1-6	.	TRBV11-2	14	TGTGCCAGCAGCTTAGGCACAGGGGGCTTACCCCTCCACTTT	CASSLGTGGLPLHF
TRBD2	TRBJ2-2	once	TRBV10-3	17	TGTGCCATCAGTGAGCCGCCGGGACTAGCGGAGGGCGGGGAGCTGTTTTTT	CAISEPPGLAEGGELFF
.	TRBJ1-1	.	TRBV19	14	TGTGCCAGTGCCTTTGGGGGGGGGTGGACTGAAGCTTTCTTT	CASAFGGGWTEAFF
.	TRBJ2-1	.	TRBV11-3	13	TGTGCCAGTTCCGGGCAAGTGGAGGGTGAGCAGTTCTTC	CASSGQVEGEQFF
.	TRBJ2-1	.	TRBV6-4	14	TGTGCCAGCAGTGTGGGGACTGAGTACAATGAGCAGTTCTTC	CASSVGTEYNEQFF
TRBD1	TRBJ1-6	.	TRBV7-2	15	TGTGCCAGCAGCCAACTGGGACAGATTAATTCACCCCTCCACTTT	CASSQLGQINSPLHF
.	TRBJ2-3	.	TRBV7-9	12	TGTGCCAGCAGCCGCGAAACAGATACGCAGTATTTT	CASSRETDTQYF
.	TRBJ1-2	.	TRBV7-9	14	TGTGCCAGCAGCTTCTATACAGGGAACTATGGCTACACCTTC	CASSFYTGNYGYTF
TRBD2	TRBJ2-3	.	TRBV5-1	15	TGCGCCAGCAGCTTACTAGCGGGGGGAACAGATACGCAGTATTTT	CASSLLAGGTDTQYF
TRBD1	TRBJ2-2	.	TRBV27	17	TGTGCCAGCACCCGACGTCAGGGACAGGGGGTCACCGGGGAGCTGTTTTTT	CASTRRQGQGVTGELFF
TRBD2	TRBJ2-1	few	TRBV10-3	15	TGTGCCATCAGTGGGCTAGCGGGGGGGCTCAATGAGCAGTTCTTC	CAISGLAGGLNEQFF
.	TRBJ1-4	.	TRBV6-1	15	TGTGCCAGCAGTGAAGACAGGGTGAGGGGAGAAAAACTGTTTTTT	CASSEDRVRGEKLFF
TRBD1	TRBJ2-5	once	TRBV3-1/TRBV3-2	14	TGTGCCAGCACCCTCTCCGGGACAGGGGAGACCCAGTACTTC	CASTLSGTGETQYF
.	TRBJ2-7	.	TRBV3-1/TRBV3-2	13	TGTGCCAGCAGCCTGTACGGAGACTACGAGCAGTACTTC	CASSLYGDYEQYF
TRBD1	TRBJ1-2	.	TRBV27	15	TGTGCCAGCAGTTTATCGGGGACAGGGGTTGGAGGCTACACCTTC	CASSLSGTGVGGYTF
.	TRBJ1-1	.	TRBV5-4	14	TGTGCCAGCAGCTTGGGGACAGCGAACACTGAAGCTTTCTTT	CASSLGTANTEAFF
TRBD1	TRBJ1-1	.	TRBV6-4	13	TGTGCCAGCAGGGAGCAGGGGGCCACTGAAGCTTTCTTT	CASREQGATEAFF
.	TRBJ1-1	.	TRBV7-3	13	TGTGCCAGCAGCTTAGGCCCCTTAAACCAAGCTTTCTTT	CASSLGPLNQAFF
.	TRBJ1-1	.	TRBV15	16	TGTGCCACCAGCAGAGACCGCGGCGCTTCTCGGACTGAAGCTTTCTTT	CATSRDRGASRTEAFF
.	TRBJ1-6	few	TRBV5-1	13	TGCGCCAGCAGGCGGGGGAAGGGTTCACCCCTCCACTTT	CASRRGKGSPLHF
.	TRBJ1-3	.	TRBV30	14	TGTGCCTGGAGTGTATTTGAGGAGGTAGACACCATATATTTT	CAWSVFEEVDTIYF
TRBD1	TRBJ1-5	.	TRBV2	14	TGTGCCAGCAGAACAGGGACAGTCAATCAGCCCCAGCATTTT	CASRTGTVNQPQHF
.	TRBJ1-3	once	TRBV6-5	14	TGTGCCAGCAGCCCAGGGGTGAGGGGAAACACCATATATTTT	CASSPGVRGNTIYF
TRBD1	TRBJ2-3	.	TRBV19	13	TGTGCCCGAAACAGGGGTAGCACAGATACGCAGTATTTT	CARNRGSTDTQYF
.	TRBJ1-1	.	TRBV7-7	15	TGTGCTAGCAGCCCCTCAACGGATGCTAGCACTGAAGCTTTCTTT	CASSPSTDASTEAFF
.	TRBJ2-2	.	TRBV6-5	14	TGTGCCAGCACCAATAGGGGGAGTACCGGGGAGCTGTTTTTT	CASTNRGSTGELFF
.	TRBJ1-1	.	TRBV7-3	15	TGTGCCAGCAGCCTACTACAAGTTATGAACACTGAAGCTTTCTTT	CASSLLQVMNTEAFF
TRBD1	TRBJ2-7	.	TRBV18	14	TGTGCCAGCTCACCGGGCCCAGGGGGCTACGAGCAGTACTTC	CASSPGPGGYEQYF
TRBD2	TRBJ2-7	.	TRBV10-3	14	TGTGCCATCACTAGCGGGAACCGGGCGATCGAGCAGTACTTC	CAITSGNRAIEQYF
.	TRBJ2-3	.	TRBV5-1	13	TGCGCCAGCGCAGAACCCGCGGGAGATACGCAGTATTTT	CASAEPAGDTQYF
.	TRBJ1-4	.	TRBV5-1	14	TGCGCCAGCAGCTACAGGGCAAGGAATGAAAAACTGTTTTTT	CASSYRARNEKLFF
.	TRBJ2-7	.	TRBV3-1/TRBV3-2	13	TGTGCCAGCAGCCTGCGGCTCTCCTACGAGCAGTACTTC	CASSLRLSYEQYF
TRBD2	TRBJ2-2	.	TRBV25-1	18	TGTGCCAGCAGTGCCTTATTCCTAGCGGGGATTAACACCGGGGAGCTGTTTTTT	CASSALFLAGINTGELFF
TRBD1	TRBJ1-2	.	TRBV18	13	TGTGCCAGCTCAGGGGGACAGGGGACGAGCTACACCTTC	CASSGGQGTSYTF
.	TRBJ1-3	.	TRBV10-3	13	TGTGCCACACAGGGTTTGCCAGGAAACACCATATATTTT	CATQGLPGNTIYF
TRBD2	TRBJ2-7	.	TRBV5-4	16	TGTGCCAGCAGCCCCGGAAGCGGGGGCCTAACCTACGAGCAGTACTTC	CASSPGSGGLTYEQYF
TRBD2	TRBJ2-1	once	TRBV14	18	TGTGCCAGCAGCCAGATCGGGACTAGCGGGGGGCTTTACAATGAGCAGTTCTTC	CASSQIGTSGGLYNEQFF
.	TRBJ2-1	.	TRBV11-2	11	TGTGCCAGCACGGAGACAGGCCGACAGTTCTTC	CASTETGRQFF